Shown below are 26 T cell receptor beta chains from a single sample sequenced in a study of shared clonotypes between healthy human individuals. The assay was immunoSEQ multiplex PCR, and TCRdb's table has in-frame clones only and misses some. The profile covers nearly 2 million clones, with about 95% appearing a single time and roughly 1.2% taken by the ten largest. Naive CD8 cells were CD45RO-negative, positively selected for CCR7, excluding terminally differentiated effector memory CD45RA+ cells. Sequencing was done on a sample of naive CD8+ T cells sorted from blood. The source of these receptors is a man aged 18-30 years in good health.

The V and J genes are TRBV28 and TRBJ2-3, with D possibly matching TRBD1 (5 bases). Looked up from germline, CDR1 is MDHEN and CDR2 is SYDVKM. The V end lost 6 bases, the J end lost 4 bases, and 14 bases lay between the germline ends. The CDR3 is 14 amino acids. CDR3 in amino acids: CASRPRAEADTQYF. In DNA form, the CDR3 reads TGTGCCAGCAGACCCAGGGCAGAGGCAGATACGCAGTATTTT.

This chain links TRBV7-9 with TRBJ2-2; D remains ambiguous. Germline V gene data show CDR1 as SEHNR and CDR2 as FQNEAQ (reference sequence). There are 13 residues in the CDR3. Trimming pared 4 bases from V and 5 bases from J, leaving 8 bases between. CDR3 region: CASSSLDTGELFF. CDR3 sequence (DNA): TGTGCCAGCAGCTCACTCGATACCGGGGAGCTGTTTTTT.

The CDR3 spells CASSLEAATNEKLFF. The CDR3 DNA follows: TGCGCCAGCAGCTTGGAGGCTGCAACTAATGAAAAACTGTTTTTT. The J gene is TRBJ1-4, the V gene TRBV5-1; unclear D gene. CDR1 is SGHRS, CDR2 YFSETQ, per germline. The CDR3 is 15 residues long. The V gene lost 0 bases and the J gene lost 0 bases, with 6 bases spanning the gap.

The chain recombines TRBV7-2 with TRBJ2-5; TRBD1 aligns across 7 bases. Germline V gene sequence: CDR1 SGHTA, CDR2 FQGNSA. With 5 bases clipped from V and 5 bases from J, the junction kept 8 bases outside the gene matches. This CDR3 contains 14 residues. CDR3 DNA sequence: TGTGCCAGCAGCCAGACAGGGTCTTTCGAGACCCAGTACTTC. Residues: CASSQTGSFETQYF.

About this clone: The identical CDR3 is also encoded by other nucleotide sequences in the sample. The rearrangement joins TRBV5-1 to TRBJ2-5; a weak D match, TRBD1 (6 bases). CDR1 and CDR2 (germline): SGHRS, YFSETQ. The CDR3 is made up of 14 amino acids. Trimming took off 0 bases at V and 2 bases at J, with 8 bases between the two ends. This CDR3 reads CASSLAGVQETQYF. CDR3 sequence (DNA): TGCGCCAGCAGCTTGGCAGGGGTACAAGAGACCCAGTACTTC. The complete variable domain, with remaining parts taken from reference TRBV5-1 and TRBJ2-5, reads KAGVTQTPRYLIKTRGQQVTLSCSPISGHRSVSWYQQTPGQGLQFLFEYFSETQRNKGNFPGRFSGRQFSNSRSEMNVSTLELGDSALYLCASSLAGVQETQYFGPGTRLLVL.

Comment on this clone: This specimen includes other DNA sequences encoding the same CDR3. The rearrangement uses TRBV6-1 and TRBJ2-7; TRBD2 might be the D (7 bases). Trimming took off 4 bases at V and 3 bases at J, with 13 bases between the two ends. The CDR3 totals 14 residues. Germline CDR1 reads MNHNS; CDR2 reads SASEGT. The CDR3 is CASSARGGGYEQYF. The CDR3 DNA is TGTGCCAGCAGTGCAAGGGGAGGGGGCTACGAGCAGTACTTC.

This chain connects TRBV15 to TRBJ1-6; D unresolved. CDR1 is LNHNV and CDR2 is YYDKDF in the germline V gene (reference sequence). V shed 1 base and J shed 0 bases, with 7 bases lying between them. The CDR3 is 16 residues long. CDR3 bases: TGTGCCACCAGCAGAGGGGAGGGCTCCTATAATTCACCCCTCCACTTT. Amino acids: CATSRGEGSYNSPLHF.

The rearrangement links TRBV7-9 to TRBJ1-5; D uncertain. Trimming removed 1 base from V and 9 bases from J, with 10 bases in between. CDR1 SEHNR and CDR2 FQNEAQ come from the germline V gene (reference sequence). The CDR3 sequence is 13 residues long. The CDR3 bases are TGTGCCAGCAGCTTAGAAGGAATGAGGCCCCAGCATTTT. Residues: CASSLEGMRPQHF. Full variable domain (outside the CDR3, taken from reference TRBV7-9 and TRBJ1-5): DTGVSQNPRHKITKRGQNVTFRCDPISEHNRLYWYRQTLGQGPEFLTYFQNEAQLEKSRLLSDRFSAERPKGSFSTLEIQRTEQGDSAMYLCASSLEGMRPQHFGDGTRLSIL.

This clone was picked up a small number of times. Other DNA sequences in the same sample also yield this CDR3. The chain employs TRBV27 and TRBJ2-3; 12 bases are a match to TRBD2. From germline, CDR1 is MNHEY and CDR2 SMNVEV (reference sequence). Trimming cost V 3 bases and J 0 bases; bases outside gene matches: 1. The CDR3 contains 16 residues. CDR3 residues: CASSFGTSGSTDTQYF. CDR3 DNA: TGTGCCAGCAGTTTTGGGACTAGCGGGAGCACAGATACGCAGTATTTT.

The rearrangement uses TRBV5-6 and TRBJ1-2, with D possibly matching TRBD1 (5 bases). This CDR3 is 15 amino acids long. Trimming left V 4 bases short and J 4 bases short, with 17 bases between. Germline lookup yields CDR1 SGHDT and CDR2 YYEEEE. The CDR3 nucleotides are TGTGCCAGCAGCGCGACCACAGGCGCTAGCTATGGCTACACCTTC. Its protein product is CASSATTGASYGYTF.

The V and J genes are TRBV6-5 and TRBJ1-1, with 8 bases aligning to TRBD1. The CDR3 runs 14 residues. Germline lookup yields CDR1 MNHEY and CDR2 SVGAGI. With 4 bases clipped from V and 2 bases from J, the junction kept 3 bases outside the gene matches. The CDR3 nucleotides read TGTGCCAGCAGTTGGACAGGGAAAAACACTGAAGCTTTCTTT. It yields the protein CASSWTGKNTEAFF.

The J gene is TRBJ2-7, the V gene TRBV29-1; D remains ambiguous. The CDR3 contains 13 residues. Trimming stripped 4 bases from V and 3 bases from J, with 13 bases between. Looked up from germline, CDR1 is SQVTM and CDR2 is ANQGSEA. The CDR3 DNA is TGCAGCGTTGTACTTGGTGTATTCTACGAGCAGTACTTC. This codes for CSVVLGVFYEQYF.

In its sample, this clone was seen once. The rearrangement joins TRBV6-5 to TRBJ2-5; the D call may be TRBD1 or TRBD2 (6 bases each). V was cut by 6 bases and J by 5 bases, with 19 bases left in between. Germline V lookup: CDR1 MNHEY, CDR2 SVGAGI. This CDR3 is built from 15 residues. The CDR3 sequence is CASSPFRGRGETQYF. The CDR3 nucleotides are TGTGCCAGCAGCCCTTTCCGGGGGCGAGGGGAGACCCAGTACTTC.

The chain is built from TRBV7-9 and TRBJ1-3; D may be TRBD1 (5 bases). The CDR3 covers 17 residues. Germline CDR1 SEHNR, CDR2 FQNEAQ (reference sequence). Trimming shortened V by 2 bases and J by 0 bases, and 14 bases separated the two germline ends. The DNA for the CDR3 is TGTGCCAGCAGCTTATCGCCGGGGGTAAGCTCTGGAAACACCATATATTTT. Translating gives CASSLSPGVSSGNTIYF.

The chain combines TRBV28 with TRBJ1-2; TRBD1 matches 9 bases. Germline V lookup: CDR1 MDHEN, CDR2 SYDVKM. V shed 6 bases, J shed 6 bases, and the junction held 11 bases outside the gene matches. This CDR3 spans 15 amino acids. The CDR3 region is CASSFRQTGGDGYTF. CDR3 nucleotide sequence: TGTGCCAGCAGCTTCCGGCAGACAGGGGGGGATGGCTACACCTTC.

CDR3 nucleotides: TGCGCCAGCAGCCCGTTTAATCAGGGCGGGGAGACCCAGTACTTC. It specifies CASSPFNQGGETQYF. This chain joins TRBV4-1 and TRBJ2-5, with D perhaps being TRBD1 or TRBD2 (5 bases each). The CDR3 runs to 15 residues. Germline V lookup: CDR1 MGHRA, CDR2 YSYEKL. The V gene lost 4 bases and the J gene lost 5 bases, with 17 bases spanning the gap.

The rearrangement links TRBV7-9 to TRBJ1-4; D is unresolved. Between the trimmed V and J ends, which lost 5 bases and 8 bases, there was a span of 12 bases. CDR1 and CDR2 from the germline V gene are SEHNR and FQNEAQ (reference sequence). CDR3 length: 13 amino acids. The CDR3, as DNA: TGTGCCAGCAGCCAGAGACTGGGAGAAAAACTGTTTTTT. This codes for CASSQRLGEKLFF.

The chain is built from TRBV19 and TRBJ2-2; TRBD2 matches at 13 bases. Germline V gives CDR1 LNHDA, CDR2 SQIVND (reference sequence). V lost 1 base, J lost 2 bases, and 10 bases stayed unmatched. The length of the CDR3 is 20 residues. The CDR3 loop is CASSIVTRTSGGQNTGELFF. In DNA, the CDR3 is TGTGCCAGTAGTATAGTCACCCGGACTAGCGGGGGCCAAAACACCGGGGAGCTGTTTTTT. Supplemented by reference TRBV19 and TRBJ2-2, the full variable domain reads DGGITQSPKYLFRKEGQNVTLSCEQNLNHDAMYWYRQDPGQGLRLIYYSQIVNDFQKGDIAEGYSVSREKKESFPLTVTSAQKNPTAFYLCASSIVTRTSGGQNTGELFFGEGSRLTVL.

As to this clone: This sample includes further DNA sequences coding for the same CDR3. The chain employs TRBV6-5 and TRBJ2-7; D not certain. Trimming removed 6 bases from V and 6 bases from J, with 9 bases in between. CDR3 size: 11 residues. Germline-derived CDR1 and CDR2 are MNHEY and SVGAGI. The CDR3 protein is CASSPGSEQYF. The DNA for the CDR3 is TGTGCCAGCAGCCCCGGATCCGAGCAGTACTTC.

J is TRBJ2-1 and V is TRBV4-3; 8 nucleotides match TRBD2. The CDR3 is 16 amino acids. The germline V gene has CDR1 LGHNA and CDR2 YSLEER. J was trimmed by 5 bases and V by 1 base; bases with no gene match: 7. The CDR3 DNA sequence: TGCGCCAGCAGCCAAGTCGGACTAGCTAGCCACAATGAGCAGTTCTTC. Protein sequence: CASSQVGLASHNEQFF.

This clone was seen a single time. The chain uses TRBV27 and TRBJ2-1; 10 bases are shared with TRBD2. V was pared by 6 bases and J by 6 bases, with 11 bases of the junction left unmatched. In germline, CDR1 is MNHEY, CDR2 SMNVEV (reference sequence). The CDR3 is 16 amino acids. CDR3 DNA sequence: TGTGCCAGCAGGGCCGGTACTAGCGGGGCGGGCAATGAGCAGTTCTTC. It codes for CASRAGTSGAGNEQFF.

The V and J genes are TRBV6-5 and TRBJ2-7, with 8 bases aligning to TRBD1. Germline CDR1 MNHEY, CDR2 SVGAGI. The CDR3 extends over 15 amino acids. V shed 6 bases, J shed 4 bases, and the junction held 11 bases outside the gene matches. Here the CDR3 reads CASRAGQGAGYEQYF. For the CDR3, the DNA is TGTGCCAGCAGAGCTGGACAGGGTGCAGGGTACGAGCAGTACTTC.

V usage is TRBV6-1 and J usage is TRBJ1-3, with D tentatively TRBD1 (5 bases). Germline loops: CDR1 MNHNS, CDR2 SASEGT. The CDR3 has 14 amino acids. The V end was cut by 4 bases, the J end by 2 bases, with 9 bases between. In DNA, the CDR3 is TGTGCCAGCAGTGGGGCGGGGGCTGGAAACACCATATATTTT. Translation gives CASSGAGAGNTIYF.

The chain joins TRBV5-4 to TRBJ2-2; 9 bases match TRBD1. The V gene end was trimmed by 4 bases and the J gene end by 5 bases; junction bases not matched to a gene: 12. Per the germline V gene, CDR1 is SGHNT and CDR2 is YYREEE (reference sequence). This CDR3 has 17 residues. DNA of the CDR3: TGTGCCAGCAGCGCTATACCGGGACAGGGAGAAACCGGGGAGCTGTTTTTT. Translated, it gives CASSAIPGQGETGELFF.

The genes are TRBV19 and TRBJ1-3, with D unclear. From germline, CDR1 is LNHDA and CDR2 SQIVND (reference sequence). Trimming took off 11 bases at V and 0 bases at J, with 11 bases between the two ends. The CDR3 has 13 amino acids. In DNA form, the CDR3 reads TGTGCCGTACAAACTAGCTCTGGAAACACCATATATTTT. This encodes CAVQTSSGNTIYF. Looking up the rest from reference TRBV19 and TRBJ1-3 gives the full variable domain: DGGITQSPKYLFRKEGQNVTLSCEQNLNHDAMYWYRQDPGQGLRLIYYSQIVNDFQKGDIAEGYSVSREKKESFPLTVTSAQKNPTAFYLCAVQTSSGNTIYFGEGSWLTVV.

The J gene is TRBJ1-2, the V gene TRBV30; 9 bases align to TRBD1. The V and J ends lost 1 base and 3 bases, in that order; junction bases with no gene match: 6. This CDR3 contains 15 residues. The germline V gene encodes CDR1 GTSNPN and CDR2 SVGIG (reference sequence). The CDR3 spells CAWSGRQGVDYGYTF. CDR3 DNA sequence: TGTGCCTGGAGTGGAAGACAGGGGGTCGACTATGGCTACACCTTC.